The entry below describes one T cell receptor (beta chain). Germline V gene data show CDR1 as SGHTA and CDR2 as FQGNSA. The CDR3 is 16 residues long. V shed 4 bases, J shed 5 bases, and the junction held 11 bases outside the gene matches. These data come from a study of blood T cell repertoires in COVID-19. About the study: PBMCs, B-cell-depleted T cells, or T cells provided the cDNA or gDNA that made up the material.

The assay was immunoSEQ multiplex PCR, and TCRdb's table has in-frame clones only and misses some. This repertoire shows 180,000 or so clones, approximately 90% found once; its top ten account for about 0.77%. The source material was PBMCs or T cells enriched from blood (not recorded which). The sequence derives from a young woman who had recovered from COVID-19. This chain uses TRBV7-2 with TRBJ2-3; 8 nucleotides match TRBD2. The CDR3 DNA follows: TGTGCCAGCAGCTACTGGAGCGGGAGCCGAGGAGATACGCAGTATTTT. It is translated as CASSYWSGSRGDTQYF. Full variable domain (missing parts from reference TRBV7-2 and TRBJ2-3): GAGVSQSPSNKVTEKGKDVELRCDPISGHTALYWYRQSLGQGLEFLIYFQGNSAPDKSGLPSDRFSAERTGGSVSTLTIQRTQQEDSAVYLCASSYWSGSRGDTQYFGPGTRLTVL.